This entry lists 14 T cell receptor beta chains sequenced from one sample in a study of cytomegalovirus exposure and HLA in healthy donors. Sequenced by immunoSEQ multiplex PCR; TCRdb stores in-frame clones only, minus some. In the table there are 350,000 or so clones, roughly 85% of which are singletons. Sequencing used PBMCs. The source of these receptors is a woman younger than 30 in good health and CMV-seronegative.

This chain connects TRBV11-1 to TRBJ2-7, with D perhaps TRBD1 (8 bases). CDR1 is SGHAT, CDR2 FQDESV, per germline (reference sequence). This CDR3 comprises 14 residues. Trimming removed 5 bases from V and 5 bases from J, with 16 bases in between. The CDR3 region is CASSHRTGRDEQYF. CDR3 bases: TGTGCCAGCAGCCATAGGACAGGGAGGGACGAGCAGTACTTC.

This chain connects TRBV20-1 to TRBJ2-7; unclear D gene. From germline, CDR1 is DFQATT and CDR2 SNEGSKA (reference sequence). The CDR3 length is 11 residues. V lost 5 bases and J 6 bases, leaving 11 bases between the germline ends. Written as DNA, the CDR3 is TGCAGTGCTCGCCGGTGGAGCGAGCAGTACTTC. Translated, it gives CSARRWSEQYF.

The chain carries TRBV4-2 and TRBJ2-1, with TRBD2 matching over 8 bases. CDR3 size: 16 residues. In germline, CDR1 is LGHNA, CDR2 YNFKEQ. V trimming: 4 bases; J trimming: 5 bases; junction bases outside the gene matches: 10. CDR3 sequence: CASSPLDSGINNEQFF. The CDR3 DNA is TGTGCCAGCAGCCCCCTGGATAGCGGGATTAACAATGAGCAGTTCTTC.

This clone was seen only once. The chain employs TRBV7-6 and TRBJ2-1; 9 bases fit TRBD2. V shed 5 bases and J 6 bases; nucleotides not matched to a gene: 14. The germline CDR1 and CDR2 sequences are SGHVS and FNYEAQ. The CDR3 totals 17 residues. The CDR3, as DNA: TGTGCCAGCAGCCCCTATCGTAGCGGGAGCAGTAGCAATGAGCAGTTCTTC. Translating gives CASSPYRSGSSSNEQFF. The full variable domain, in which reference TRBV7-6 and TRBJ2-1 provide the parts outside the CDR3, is GAGVSQSPRYKVTKRGQDVALRCDPISGHVSLYWYRQALGQGPEFLTYFNYEAQQDKSGLPNDRFSAERPEGSISTLTIQRTEQRDSAMYRCASSPYRSGSSSNEQFFGPGTRLTVL.

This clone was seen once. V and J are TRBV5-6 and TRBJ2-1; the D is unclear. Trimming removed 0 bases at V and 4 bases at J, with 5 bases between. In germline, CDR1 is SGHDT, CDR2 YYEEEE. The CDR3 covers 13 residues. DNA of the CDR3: TGTGCCAGCAGCTTGGTAGAATACAATGAGCAGTTCTTC. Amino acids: CASSLVEYNEQFF.

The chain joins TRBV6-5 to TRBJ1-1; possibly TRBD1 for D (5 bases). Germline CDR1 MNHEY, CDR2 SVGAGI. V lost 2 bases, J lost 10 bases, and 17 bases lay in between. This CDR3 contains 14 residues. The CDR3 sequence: CASSYHIWGEGAFF. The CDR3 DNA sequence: TGTGCCAGCAGTTACCACATTTGGGGGGAAGGAGCTTTCTTT.

This CDR3 reads CASSPLETGLYGYTF. In DNA, the CDR3 is TGTGCCAGCTCACCACTGGAGACAGGGCTATATGGCTACACCTTC. The genes are TRBV18 and TRBJ1-2; the match to TRBD1 covers 7 bases. Germline V gives CDR1 KGHSH, CDR2 LQKENI. This CDR3 has 15 residues. J lost 5 bases, V lost 1 base, and 7 bases had no gene match.

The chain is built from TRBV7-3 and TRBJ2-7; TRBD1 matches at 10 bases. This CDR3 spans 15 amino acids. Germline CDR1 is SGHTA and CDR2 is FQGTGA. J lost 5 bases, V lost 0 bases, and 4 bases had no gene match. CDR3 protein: CASSLTGQGVHEQYF. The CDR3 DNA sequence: TGTGCCAGCAGCTTAACCGGACAGGGGGTCCACGAGCAGTACTTC.

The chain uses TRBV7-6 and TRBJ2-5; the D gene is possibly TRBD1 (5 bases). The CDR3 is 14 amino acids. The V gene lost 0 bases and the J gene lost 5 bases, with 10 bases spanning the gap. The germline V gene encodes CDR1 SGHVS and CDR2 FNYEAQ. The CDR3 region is CASSLAPRVETQYF. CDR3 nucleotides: TGTGCCAGCAGCTTAGCGCCCAGGGTTGAGACCCAGTACTTC.

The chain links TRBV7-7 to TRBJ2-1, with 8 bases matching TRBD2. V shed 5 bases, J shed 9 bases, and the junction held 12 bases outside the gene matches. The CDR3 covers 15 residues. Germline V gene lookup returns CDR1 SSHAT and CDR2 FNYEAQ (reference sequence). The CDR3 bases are TGTGCCAGCAGCCCCCGGAGAGCGGGAGATAGTGAGCAGTTCTTC. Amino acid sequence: CASSPRRAGDSEQFF.

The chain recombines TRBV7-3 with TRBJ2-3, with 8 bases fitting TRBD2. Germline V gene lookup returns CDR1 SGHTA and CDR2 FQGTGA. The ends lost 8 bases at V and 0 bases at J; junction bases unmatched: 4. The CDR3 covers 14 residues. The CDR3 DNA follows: TGTGCCAGCGAGGCTAGCGGGAGCACAGATACGCAGTATTTT. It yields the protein CASEASGSTDTQYF.

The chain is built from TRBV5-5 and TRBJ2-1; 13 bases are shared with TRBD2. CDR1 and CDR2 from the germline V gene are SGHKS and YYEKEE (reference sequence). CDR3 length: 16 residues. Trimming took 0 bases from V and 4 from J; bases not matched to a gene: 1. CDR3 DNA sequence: TGTGCCAGCAGCTTGGCACTAGCGGGAGGGTACAATGAGCAGTTCTTC. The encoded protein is CASSLALAGGYNEQFF.

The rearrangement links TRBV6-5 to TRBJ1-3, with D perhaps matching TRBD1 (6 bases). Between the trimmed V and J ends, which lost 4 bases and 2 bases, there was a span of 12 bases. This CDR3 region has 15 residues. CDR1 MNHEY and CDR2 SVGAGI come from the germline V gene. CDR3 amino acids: CASSSTGQTGNTIYF. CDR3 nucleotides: TGTGCCAGCAGTTCGACAGGCCAAACTGGAAACACCATATATTTT.

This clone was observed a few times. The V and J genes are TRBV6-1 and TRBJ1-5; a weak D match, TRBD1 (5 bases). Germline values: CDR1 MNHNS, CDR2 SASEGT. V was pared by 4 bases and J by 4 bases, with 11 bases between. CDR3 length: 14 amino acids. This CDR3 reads CASSGRGSNQPQHF. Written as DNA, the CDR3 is TGTGCCAGCAGTGGTCGGGGGAGTAATCAGCCCCAGCATTTT.